One and the same sample provided the 17 T cell receptor beta chains below, sequenced in a study of blood T cells in healthy people across ages. Together with a sample-barcoded 5' primer, a J-beta primer mix was included in a second PCR lasting about 6 to 11 cycles. Via MiXCR, TCRdb re-called the 5' RACE reads, giving one row per CDR3 protein. Here the sample spans about 1.5 million distinct CDR3 sequences, approximately 43% being singletons. The source material was blood. The receptors stem from a woman between 18 and 30 years old in good health.

In this sample, this clonotype turned up a few times. The gene calls are TRBV28 and TRBJ1-5, with 7 bases matching TRBD1. From germline, CDR1 is MDHEN and CDR2 SYDVKM. The junction had 11 bases not matched to a gene; V was cut back by 6 bases and J by 6 bases. This CDR3 spans 15 amino acids. CDR3 protein: CASSPGGGYSQPQHF. The CDR3, as DNA: TGTGCCAGCAGCCCAGGGGGAGGCTACAGTCAGCCCCAGCATTTT.

There are a few counts of this clonotype. The genes are TRBV5-1 and TRBJ1-5, with D hard to call. CDR1 SGHRS and CDR2 YFSETQ come from the germline V gene. Trimming stripped 4 bases from V and 5 bases from J, with 10 bases between. The CDR3 has 13 amino acids. The CDR3 nucleotides are TGCGCCAGCAGCGTGTCGGCCGATCAGCCCCAGCATTTT. Amino acid sequence: CASSVSADQPQHF. Together with reference TRBV5-1 and TRBJ1-5, the CDR3 gives the full variable domain: KAGVTQTPRYLIKTRGQQVTLSCSPISGHRSVSWYQQTPGQGLQFLFEYFSETQRNKGNFPGRFSGRQFSNSRSEMNVSTLELGDSALYLCASSVSADQPQHFGDGTRLSIL.

J is TRBJ2-1 and V is TRBV3-1; TRBD1 agrees at 8 bases. CDR1 is LGHDT, CDR2 YNNKEL, per germline (reference sequence). Germline trimming cut 6 bases from V and 8 bases from J; bases unmatched to any gene: 6. The CDR3 totals 13 residues. CDR3 residues: CASRGDRGYEQFF. CDR3 bases: TGTGCCAGCAGGGGCGACAGGGGTTATGAGCAGTTCTTC.

In this sample, this clonotype turned up a few times. The chain recombines TRBV4-3 with TRBJ2-7; 7 nucleotides align to TRBD1. Germline CDR1 and CDR2: LGHNA and YSLEER. CDR3 length: 18 amino acids. The trim removed 4 bases at V and 0 bases at J, leaving 15 bases unmatched. The CDR3 bases are TGCGCCAGCAGCCTAAAATTTCACAGGGGCGGCAGCTCCTACGAGCAGTACTTC. This gives the protein CASSLKFHRGGSSYEQYF.

Remarks on this clonotype: At one boundary the junction diverges from the germline segment, which might be a read error. The chain couples TRBV27 to TRBJ1-5; unclear D gene. Germline V lookup: CDR1 MNHEY, CDR2 SMNVEV (reference sequence). The CDR3 is 14 amino acids. DNA of the CDR3: TGTGCCAGCAGTTTGCCGGGAGCGGGTCAGCCTCAGCATTTT. This codes for CASSLPGAGQPQHF.

V and J are TRBV18 and TRBJ1-2; 12 nucleotides agree with TRBD1. The CDR3 length is 16 residues. The V gene's germline CDR1 is KGHSH and CDR2 LQKENI. With 4 bases clipped from V and 5 bases from J, the junction kept 8 bases outside the gene matches. The CDR3 DNA is TGTGCCAGCTCACAAAACCGGGACAGGGGGCTTTATGGCTACACCTTC. As protein: CASSQNRDRGLYGYTF.

The V and J genes are TRBV7-9 and TRBJ1-1; D is unclear. This CDR3 has 15 residues. The V end was cut by 1 base, the J end by 2 bases, with 11 bases between. CDR1 is SEHNR, CDR2 FQNEAQ, per germline (reference sequence). CDR3 loop: CASSLGESLNTEAFF. For the CDR3, the DNA is TGTGCCAGCAGCTTAGGGGAGAGCCTTAACACTGAAGCTTTCTTT.

The chain is built from TRBV20-1 and TRBJ2-1, with 7 bases identical to TRBD2. With 7 bases clipped from V and 9 bases from J, the junction kept 12 bases outside the gene matches. This CDR3 is 13 amino acids long. Germline CDR1 is DFQATT and CDR2 is SNEGSKA (reference sequence). CDR3 coding DNA: TGCAGTGTGGTGGGGGGAGGGCCAAGTGAGCAGTTCTTC. Its translation: CSVVGGGPSEQFF.

J is TRBJ1-2 and V is TRBV20-1, with unresolved D. This CDR3 region has 15 residues. V was shortened by 3 bases and J by 5 bases, with 19 bases between the two germline ends. Germline V gene data show CDR1 as DFQATT and CDR2 as SNEGSKA (reference sequence). Here the CDR3 reads CSARDSAEGNYGYTF. DNA of the CDR3: TGCAGTGCTAGGGATTCGGCGGAGGGAAATTATGGCTACACCTTC.

The J gene is TRBJ2-7, the V gene TRBV7-2; D might be TRBD1 or TRBD2, each matching 8 bases. The DNA end is a closer match to TRBJ2-5, so the J assignment may be wrong. CDR3 length equals 16 residues. Per the germline V gene, CDR1 is SGHTA and CDR2 is FQGNSA. This chain's CDR3 is CASSLAPAGDRETQYF. DNA for the CDR3: TGTGCCAGCAGCTTAGCTCCAGCGGGGGACAGGGAGACCCAGTACTTC.

This clonotype was detected a few times. The rearrangement joins TRBV6-6 to TRBJ1-6, with D unresolved. The length of the CDR3 is 15 residues. Trimming removed 6 bases at V and 2 bases at J, with 11 bases between. Germline lookup yields CDR1 MNHNY and CDR2 SVGAGI (reference sequence). CDR3 sequence reads: CASRPGRAYNSPLHF. The CDR3 region has the DNA TGTGCCAGCAGACCTGGACGGGCCTATAATTCACCCCTCCACTTT.

The V gene is TRBV7-2, the J gene TRBJ1-1, with a weak D call TRBD1 (5 bases). The CDR3 length is 14 residues. Germline assignment: CDR1 SGHTA and CDR2 FQGNSA. V was cut by 5 bases and J by 1 base, with 11 bases left in between. This chain's CDR3 is CASSQDSSNTEAFF. The CDR3 DNA sequence: TGTGCCAGCAGCCAAGACAGTTCGAACACTGAAGCTTTCTTT.

Regarding this clonotype: This could be a read error, since a much larger clone is one nucleotide away. The rearrangement uses TRBV7-2 and TRBJ2-1, with 10 bases lining up with TRBD1. The CDR3 spans 15 residues. The trim removed 3 bases at V and 10 bases at J, leaving 9 bases unmatched. The germline CDR1 and CDR2 sequences are SGHTA and FQGNSA. This CDR3 reads CASSFTGTGVGEQFF. The CDR3 nucleotides read TGTGCCAGCAGCTTCACCGGGACAGGGGTTGGAGAGCAGTTCTTC.

The chain is built from TRBV7-8 and TRBJ1-2; D is uncertain. From germline, CDR1 is SGHVS and CDR2 FQNEAQ. V lost 5 bases, J lost 3 bases, and 10 bases lay in between. This CDR3 comprises 13 residues. The CDR3 DNA is TGTGCCAGCAGCCGACTGGGTTACTATGGCTACACCTTC. This sequence encodes CASSRLGYYGYTF. Full variable domain (rest looked up from reference TRBV7-8 and TRBJ1-2): GAGVSQSPRYKVAKRGQDVALRCDPISGHVSLFWYQQALGQGPEFLTYFQNEAQLDKSGLPSDRFFAERPEGSVSTLKIQRTQQEDSAVYLCASSRLGYYGYTFGSGTRLTVV.

The V call is TRBV19, the J call TRBJ2-1; TRBD1 aligns across 9 bases. Per germline, CDR1 LNHDA and CDR2 SQIVND (reference sequence). The V and J ends lost 3 bases and 7 bases, in that order; junction bases with no gene match: 7. The CDR3 spans 15 residues. CDR3 protein: CASSIDRGISNEQFF. The CDR3 DNA follows: TGTGCCAGTAGTATCGACAGGGGGATTTCTAATGAGCAGTTCTTC.

The gene calls are TRBV4-1 and TRBJ2-5; 7 bases map to TRBD1. Germline CDR1 and CDR2: MGHRA and YSYEKL. The CDR3 spans 14 residues. V was clipped by 2 bases and J by 2 bases; unmatched bases: 2. The CDR3 is CASSQWTGQETQYF. The CDR3 DNA is TGCGCCAGCAGCCAATGGACAGGACAAGAGACCCAGTACTTC.

The chain employs TRBV5-1 and TRBJ2-1; tentative D call: TRBD2 (6 bases). The V end was cut by 4 bases, the J end by 6 bases, with 29 bases between. The CDR3 loop spans 19 amino acids. Germline V CDR1 and CDR2: SGHRS, YFSETQ. CDR3 nucleotide sequence: TGCGCCAGCAGCCCTTCGTTGGGGGTCTTCCGGGACTGGATCAATGAGCAGTTCTTC. As protein: CASSPSLGVFRDWINEQFF.